This passage covers 12 T cell receptor beta chains from one sample sequenced in a study of immune evolution from preneoplasia to lung adenocarcinoma. Measured with immunoSEQ multiplex PCR; TCRdb has only the in-frame clones, and not every one. The table lists around 8,000 clones, roughly four fifths of them singletons. What was sequenced was FFPE minimally invasive lung adenocarcinoma tissue. Source of these receptors: a person aged 65 to 79 with lung adenocarcinoma.

The chain joins TRBV4-1 to TRBJ2-4; perhaps TRBD1 as D (6 bases). Germline V gene lookup returns CDR1 MGHRA and CDR2 YSYEKL. Trimming left V 0 bases short and J 8 bases short, with 11 bases between. The CDR3 loop spans 14 amino acids. CDR3 DNA sequence: TGCGCCAGCAGCCAAGAAGGGGGTTGGGACATTCAGTACTTC. It yields the protein CASSQEGGWDIQYF.

The rearrangement joins TRBV27 to TRBJ1-5; 7 bases map to TRBD1. Germline V CDR1 and CDR2: MNHEY, SMNVEV (reference sequence). The J segment lost 6 bases and the V segment lost 2 bases, leaving 4 bases of the junction unmatched. The CDR3 contains 14 residues. CDR3 protein: CASSLTQGGQPQHF. For the CDR3, the DNA is TGTGCCAGCAGTTTAACGCAGGGGGGTCAGCCCCAGCATTTT.

V is TRBV11-1 and J is TRBJ2-7; 7 positions agree with TRBD1. The germline V gene has CDR1 SGHAT and CDR2 FQDESV (reference sequence). V shed 5 bases and J 3 bases; nucleotides not matched to a gene: 4. The CDR3 is made up of 13 amino acids. CDR3 protein: CASSRGQRYEQYF. CDR3 bases: TGTGCCAGCAGCCGGGGACAGCGCTACGAGCAGTACTTC.

This chain links TRBV6-1 with TRBJ1-2, with D perhaps TRBD1 (6 bases). CDR3 length: 14 amino acids. Between the trimmed V and J ends, which lost 2 bases and 4 bases, there was a span of 11 bases. Germline assignment: CDR1 MNHNS and CDR2 SASEGT. The CDR3 nucleotides are TGTGCCAGCAGTGAATATGCAGGGGTCTATGGCTACACCTTC. It is translated as CASSEYAGVYGYTF.

The gene calls are TRBV7-9 and TRBJ2-1, with 13 bases identical to TRBD2. CDR3 length: 16 residues. CDR1 SEHNR and CDR2 FQNEAQ come from the germline V gene (reference sequence). Germline trimming cut 4 bases from V and 8 bases from J; bases unmatched to any gene: 8. CDR3 sequence: CASSSRLAGGGYEQFF. The CDR3 bases are TGTGCCAGCAGCTCTCGACTAGCGGGAGGAGGCTATGAGCAGTTCTTC.

The chain links TRBV27 to TRBJ1-2, with TRBD1 identical over 10 bases. The CDR3 length is 14 residues. V lost 5 bases, J lost 4 bases, and 4 bases stayed unmatched. Germline assignment: CDR1 MNHEY and CDR2 SMNVEV (reference sequence). Written as DNA, the CDR3 is TGTGCCAGCAGTCGAGGGGACAGGGGCTATGGCTACACCTTC. Translating gives CASSRGDRGYGYTF.

This clone was seen just once. V usage is TRBV30 and J usage is TRBJ2-1; perhaps D is TRBD1 or TRBD2 (7 bases each). The germline V and J ends were trimmed by 1 base and 2 bases, with 21 bases remaining between them. In germline, CDR1 is GTSNPN, CDR2 SVGIG (reference sequence). The CDR3 totals 18 residues. The chain's CDR3 is CAWSASPSGGAPYNEQFF. As DNA, the CDR3 is TGTGCCTGGAGTGCCTCCCCCTCAGGGGGGGCCCCCTACAATGAGCAGTTCTTC. Full variable domain (missing parts from reference TRBV30 and TRBJ2-1): SQTIHQWPATLVQPVGSPLSLECTVEGTSNPNLYWYRQAAGRGLQLLFYSVGIGQISSEVPQNLSASRPQDRQFILSSKKLLLSDSGFYLCAWSASPSGGAPYNEQFFGPGTRLTVL.

This clone was counted once. V usage is TRBV29-1 and J usage is TRBJ2-2, with no clear D. There are 13 residues in the CDR3. Looked up from germline, CDR1 is SQVTM and CDR2 is ANQGSEA. The V gene lost 3 bases and the J gene lost 5 bases, with 10 bases spanning the gap. The CDR3 DNA is TGCAGCGTTGATGTAGGGCCTACCGGGGAGCTGTTTTTT. It is translated as CSVDVGPTGELFF.

The chain is built from TRBV7-3 and TRBJ2-2; 11 bases match TRBD2. Unmatched junction bases numbered 12, after V lost 5 bases and J lost 7 bases. The CDR3 is 17 amino acids. Germline V gives CDR1 SGHTA, CDR2 FQGTGA. The DNA for the CDR3 is TGTGCCAGCAGCCCCGGGGTACTAGCGGGAGATCACGGGGAGCTGTTTTTT. Translating gives CASSPGVLAGDHGELFF.

The chain links TRBV7-3 to TRBJ2-1; no firm D call. Between the trimmed V and J ends, which lost 5 bases and 0 bases, there was a span of 11 bases. This CDR3 contains 15 residues. CDR1 SGHTA and CDR2 FQGTGA come from the germline V gene. The DNA for the CDR3 is TGTGCCAGCAGCCCCGCCCCGAGCTCCTACAATGAGCAGTTCTTC. This encodes CASSPAPSSYNEQFF.

This clone was recorded once. The J gene is TRBJ2-2, the V gene TRBV11-1; 7 bases line up with TRBD1. From germline, CDR1 is SGHAT and CDR2 FQDESV (reference sequence). Unmatched junction bases numbered 3, after V lost 2 bases and J lost 0 bases. The CDR3 covers 16 residues. The CDR3: CASSLRTGANTGELFF. The DNA of the CDR3 is TGTGCCAGCAGCTTACGGACAGGCGCGAACACCGGGGAGCTGTTTTTT.

This clone was seen once. The gene calls are TRBV20-1 and TRBJ2-1; no clear D. The germline V gene has CDR1 DFQATT and CDR2 SNEGSKA (reference sequence). The germline V and J ends were trimmed by 4 bases and 9 bases, with 4 bases remaining between them. There are 9 residues in the CDR3. The CDR3 DNA reads as TGCAGTGCTAACCCTGAGCAGTTCTTC. It yields the protein CSANPEQFF.